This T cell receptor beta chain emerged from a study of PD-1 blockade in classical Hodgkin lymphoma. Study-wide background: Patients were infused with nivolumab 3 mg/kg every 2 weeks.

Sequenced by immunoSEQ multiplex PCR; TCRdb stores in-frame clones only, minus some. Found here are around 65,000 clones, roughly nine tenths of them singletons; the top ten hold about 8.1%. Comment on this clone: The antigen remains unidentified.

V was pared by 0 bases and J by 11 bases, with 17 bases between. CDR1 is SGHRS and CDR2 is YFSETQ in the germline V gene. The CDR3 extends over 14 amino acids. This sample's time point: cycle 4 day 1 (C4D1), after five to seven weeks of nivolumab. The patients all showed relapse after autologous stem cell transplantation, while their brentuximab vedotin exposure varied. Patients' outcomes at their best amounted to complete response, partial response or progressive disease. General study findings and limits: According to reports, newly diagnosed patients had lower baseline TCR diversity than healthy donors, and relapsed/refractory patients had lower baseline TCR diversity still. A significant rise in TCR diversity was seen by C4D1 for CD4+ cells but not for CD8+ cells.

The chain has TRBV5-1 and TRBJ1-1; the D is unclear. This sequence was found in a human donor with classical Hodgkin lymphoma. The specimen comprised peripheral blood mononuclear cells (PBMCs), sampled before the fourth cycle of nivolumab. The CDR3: CASSLVGASPGAFF. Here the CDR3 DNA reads TGCGCCAGCAGCTTGGTTGGCGCTAGCCCCGGGGCTTTCTTT.